The 3 T cell receptor beta chains in this list originate from one sample, sequenced in a study of shared clonotypes between healthy human individuals. TCRdb keeps only in-frame clones here, not all; method: immunoSEQ multiplex PCR. The top ten hold about 1% of the sample, which has over a million clones, around 97% seen once. Sequenced: naive CD4+ T cells sorted from blood. Sample subset: CD45RA+ positively selected. The origin of the receptors is a man between 25 and 39 years old in good health.

The V call is TRBV20-1, the J call TRBJ2-7; 7 bases match TRBD1. CDR1 DFQATT and CDR2 SNEGSKA come from the germline V gene (reference sequence). CDR3 length: 11 amino acids. The ends lost 6 bases at V and 5 bases at J; junction bases unmatched: 4. The CDR3 loop is CSAVDRHEQYF. DNA for the CDR3: TGCAGTGCAGTGGACAGGCACGAGCAGTACTTC.

This chain links TRBV5-6 with TRBJ2-5, with a tentative D call TRBD2 (6 bases). The CDR3 consists of 17 residues. V lost 4 bases to trimming and J lost 4 bases, with 23 bases between them. Germline loops: CDR1 SGHDT, CDR2 YYEEEE. As DNA, the CDR3 is TGTGCCAGCAGCCGTGCGGGGTCGGGCCGGTACTTAGAGACCCAGTACTTC. Its translation: CASSRAGSGRYLETQYF.

The gene calls are TRBV7-6 and TRBJ2-1; weak D call: TRBD1 (6 bases). CDR3 length equals 15 residues. The V and J ends lost 1 base and 2 bases respectively, with 9 bases between them. Germline V gives CDR1 SGHVS, CDR2 FNYEAQ. The CDR3 spells CASSLGTATYNEQFF. CDR3 DNA: TGTGCCAGCAGCTTAGGGACAGCTACCTACAATGAGCAGTTCTTC. The full variable domain, completed using reference TRBV7-6 and TRBJ2-1, is GAGVSQSPRYKVTKRGQDVALRCDPISGHVSLYWYRQALGQGPEFLTYFNYEAQQDKSGLPNDRFSAERPEGSISTLTIQRTEQRDSAMYRCASSLGTATYNEQFFGPGTRLTVL.